These 14 T cell receptor beta chains share one sample of origin, sequenced in a study of T cell repertoires in cytomegalovirus infection. Each CDR3 protein gets one entry after TCRdb re-called the reads with MiXCR. Of some 940,000 distinct CDR3 sequences in the sample, around 29% are singletons; the top ten hold about 14%. These receptors have no identified antigens. The sequencing used cultured CD8+ T cells from PBMCs, collected from culture after CMV antigen stimulation. Source of these receptors: a human donor in good health (CMV status not recorded). Some clones in this sample may be carry-over from other donors' samples.

This clonotype has a handful of counts. V is TRBV27 and J is TRBJ1-1, with D perhaps TRBD1 (5 bases). Trimming pared 5 bases from V and 4 bases from J, leaving 14 bases between. This CDR3 has 14 amino acids. Germline values: CDR1 MNHEY, CDR2 SMNVEV (reference sequence). Written as DNA, the CDR3 is TGTGCCAGCAGTCTCTCTCAGGGTGGCACTGAAGCTTTCTTT. Its protein is CASSLSQGGTEAFF.

The chain couples TRBV5-3 to TRBJ1-1; the D is unclear. TRBV5-3 is flagged as an ORF with uncertain function. This CDR3 comprises 14 residues. The germline V and J ends were trimmed by 3 bases and 2 bases, with 11 bases remaining between them. The CDR3 DNA is TGTGCCAGAAGCTGGGTCGGATCTAACACTGAAGCTTTCTTT. Protein sequence: CARSWVGSNTEAFF.

The rearrangement joins TRBV27 to TRBJ1-2; 8 nucleotides align to TRBD1. Germline V gives CDR1 MNHEY, CDR2 SMNVEV (reference sequence). There are 15 residues in the CDR3. V shed 6 bases, J shed 4 bases, and the junction held 10 bases outside the gene matches. As DNA, the CDR3 is TGTGCCAGCAGCGCACTGACAGGGGACGGCTATGGCTACACCTTC. Translation: CASSALTGDGYGYTF.

The CDR3 here is CASSYHQGTGELFF. CDR3 nucleotide sequence: TGTGCCAGCAGTTACCATCAGGGTACCGGGGAGCTGTTTTTT. The J gene is TRBJ2-2, the V gene TRBV6-5; tentatively, D is TRBD1 (5 bases). This CDR3 spans 14 amino acids. CDR1 and CDR2 (germline): MNHEY, SVGAGI. Trimming took off 2 bases at V and 5 bases at J, with 9 bases between the two ends.

This clonotype was observed many times. V and J are TRBV12-3 or TRBV12-4 and TRBJ1-1, with TRBD1 identical over 7 bases. This CDR3 is built from 16 residues. V shed 5 bases, J shed 1 base, and the junction held 10 bases outside the gene matches. CDR3 loop: CASSHRGQIKNTEAFF. The CDR3 coding sequence is TGTGCCAGCAGTCATAGGGGACAGATAAAGAACACTGAAGCTTTCTTT.

This chain links TRBV6-1 with TRBJ1-1; 8 bases agree with TRBD1. CDR1 is MNHNS, CDR2 SASEGT, per germline. The CDR3 length is 15 residues. Trimming at V came to 1 base and at J to 6 bases, leaving 7 bases not matched to a gene. CDR3 sequence (DNA): TGTGCCAGCAGTGAAGTGCAGGGGGCTTGGGCTGAAGCTTTCTTT. Its protein product is CASSEVQGAWAEAFF.

This clonotype occurred a few times. The J gene is TRBJ2-1, the V gene TRBV6-8; tentatively, D is TRBD1 (5 bases). CDR3 length: 14 residues. Germline assignment: CDR1 MNHGY and CDR2 SAAAGT. The V end was cut by 0 bases, the J end by 4 bases, with 7 bases between. This chain's CDR3 is CASSYSTAYNEQFF. The CDR3, as DNA: TGTGCCAGCAGTTACTCGACAGCGTACAATGAGCAGTTCTTC.

This clonotype was observed at least ten times. The chain has TRBV19 and TRBJ1-1; D gene unclear. The V gene's germline CDR1 is LNHDA and CDR2 SQIVND (reference sequence). The CDR3 is 15 residues long. V dropped 3 bases and J dropped 1 base, with 12 bases sitting between them. The CDR3 sequence is CASSIKWAANTEAFF. In nucleotides, the CDR3 is TGTGCCAGTAGTATTAAGTGGGCAGCGAACACTGAAGCTTTCTTT.

This clonotype occurred a few times. The genes are TRBV20-1 and TRBJ2-2, with 7 bases that match TRBD1. Germline CDR1 is DFQATT and CDR2 is SNEGSKA (reference sequence). Unmatched junction bases numbered 3, after V lost 1 base and J lost 1 base. The CDR3 covers 15 residues. The CDR3 spells CSARGYRGNTGELFF. CDR3 DNA: TGCAGTGCTAGAGGCTACAGGGGGAACACCGGGGAGCTGTTTTTT.

The J gene is TRBJ1-2, the V gene TRBV3-1; tentative D call: TRBD1 (6 bases). Between the trimmed V and J ends, which lost 1 base and 4 bases, there was a span of 19 bases. The CDR3 consists of 17 residues. Germline CDR1 and CDR2: LGHDT and YNNKEL (reference sequence). CDR3: CASSQGRPSTGFYGYTF. As DNA, the CDR3 is TGTGCCAGCAGCCAAGGGCGTCCGTCAACAGGGTTCTATGGCTACACCTTC.

This clonotype was seen a handful of times. The chain is built from TRBV6-5 and TRBJ2-3, with TRBD2 matching over 13 bases. Germline V CDR1 and CDR2: MNHEY, SVGAGI. V was clipped by 0 bases and J by 5 bases; unmatched bases: 8. The length of the CDR3 is 18 residues. DNA of the CDR3: TGTGCCAGCAGTTACTCACTAGCGGGGGGGCCGACGGGAGATACGCAGTATTTT. Its protein product is CASSYSLAGGPTGDTQYF.

The chain is built from TRBV28 and TRBJ2-5, with D maybe TRBD2 (5 bases). There are 14 residues in the CDR3. V dropped 8 bases and J dropped 1 base, with 14 bases sitting between them. Germline V gene sequence: CDR1 MDHEN, CDR2 SYDVKM. The CDR3 DNA follows: TGTGCCAGCTCGAGGGCGATTCGCCAAGAGACCCAGTACTTC. Translation gives CASSRAIRQETQYF.

The gene calls are TRBV4-1 and TRBJ1-2, with D unclear. V was pared by 0 bases and J by 2 bases, with 10 bases between. This CDR3 contains 15 residues. Germline V gene data show CDR1 as MGHRA and CDR2 as YSYEKL. This chain's CDR3 is CASSQDRGRNYGYTF. CDR3 bases: TGCGCCAGCAGCCAAGATCGGGGTCGAAACTATGGCTACACCTTC.

This clonotype has only a few counts. This sequence joins TRBV7-9 and TRBJ2-7; D gene ambiguous. The V end lost 1 base, the J end lost 3 bases, and 10 bases lay between the germline ends. Germline V gives CDR1 SEHNR, CDR2 FQNEAQ (reference sequence). There are 14 residues in the CDR3. CDR3 loop: CASSLEGLNYEQYF. Here the CDR3 DNA reads TGTGCCAGCAGCTTAGAGGGCTTAAACTACGAGCAGTACTTC.